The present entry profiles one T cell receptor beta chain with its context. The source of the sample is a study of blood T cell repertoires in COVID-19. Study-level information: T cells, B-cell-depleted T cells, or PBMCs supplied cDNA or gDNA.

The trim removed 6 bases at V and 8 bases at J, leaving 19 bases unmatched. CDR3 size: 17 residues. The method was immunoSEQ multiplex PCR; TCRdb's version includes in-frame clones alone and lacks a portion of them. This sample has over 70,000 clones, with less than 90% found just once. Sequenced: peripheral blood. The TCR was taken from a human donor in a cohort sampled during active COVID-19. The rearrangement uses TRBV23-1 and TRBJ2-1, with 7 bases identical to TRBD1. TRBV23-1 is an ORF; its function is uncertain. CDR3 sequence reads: CASRAGTEAGRFHEQFF. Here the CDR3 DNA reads TGCGCCAGCAGGGCCGGGACAGAGGCTGGACGGTTCCATGAGCAGTTCTTC.